The 2 T cell receptor beta chains in this list originate from one sample, sequenced in a study of cytomegalovirus exposure and HLA in healthy donors. The PCR had 60 Vbeta and 13 Jbeta primers. Clones were sequenced by immunoSEQ multiplex PCR, and TCRdb holds only the in-frame ones, with some missing. Of around 99,000 clones listed, around four fifths are singletons. The sample was PBMCs. The receptors were gathered from a woman aged 45-65 years in good health and CMV-seropositive.

The genes are TRBV9 and TRBJ2-3; a possible D gene is TRBD2 (6 bases). V was clipped by 2 bases and J by 3 bases, with 13 bases between them. The germline V gene encodes CDR1 SGDLS and CDR2 YYNGEE. The CDR3 loop spans 15 amino acids. The CDR3 coding sequence is TGTGCCAGCAGCGTTACATCGGGAGCTACAGATACGCAGTATTTT. As protein: CASSVTSGATDTQYF.

A note on this clone: At one boundary the junction diverges from the germline segment, which might be a read error. The V gene is TRBV2, the J gene TRBJ1-5; D possibly corresponds to TRBD1 (6 bases). From germline, CDR1 is SNHLY and CDR2 FYNNEI. The CDR3 extends over 14 amino acids. The CDR3 DNA follows: TGTGCCAGCAGCGCCCTACAGGGAAATCGGCCCCAGCATTTT. Encoded protein: CASSALQGNRPQHF. Together with reference TRBV2 and TRBJ1-5, the CDR3 gives the full variable domain: EPEVTQTPSHQVTQMGQEVILRCVPISNHLYFYWYRQILGQKVEFLVSFYNNEISEKSEIFDDQFSVERPDGSNFTLKIRSTKLEDSAMYFCASSALQGNRPQHFGDGTRLSIL.